This T cell receptor (beta chain) was observed in a study of shared clonotypes between healthy human individuals. Overall study results and limits: Donor scarcity curtailed the genetic and exposure-history diversity represented herein. Larger estimated richness was generally recorded for naive subsets relative to memory subsets.

About this clone itself: The antigen is not known.

Naive CD8 cells were CD45RO-negative, positively selected for CCR7, excluding terminally differentiated effector memory CD45RA+ cells. Healthy adults negative for HIV, lacking recent acute infections or vaccinations, served as donors. Only Caucasian adults living in Nashville, Tennessee made up the donor group. Sequencing used immunoSEQ multiplex PCR; TCRdb keeps in-frame clones, though not all of them. The table lists 2 million or so clones, about 95% of them singletons. CDR1 and CDR2 (germline): MNHEY, SMNVEV (reference sequence). CDR3 length: 14 residues. The V end was cut by 5 bases, the J end by 4 bases, with 14 bases between.

Sequencing was carried out using naive CD8+ T cells sorted from blood. The rearrangement links TRBV27 to TRBJ1-1; perhaps TRBD1 as D (5 bases). The TCR originated in a man between 18 and 29 years old in good health. CDR3 sequence (DNA): TGTGCCAGCAGTATTGGGGGAGGAGGCACTGAAGCTTTCTTT. This sequence encodes CASSIGGGGTEAFF.